The source of this T cell receptor (beta chain) is a study of vaccination effects on CD4 cells after COVID-19 (dated by TCRdb to between 2021 and 2024). As for the study more broadly: Each participant received two doses of an mRNA SARS-CoV-2 vaccine, either BNT162b2 or mRNA-1273. SARS-CoV-2 spike-specific CD4+ TCR repertoires were compared before and after mRNA vaccination in COVID-19 convalescent patients and in infection-naive vaccine recipients. A total of roughly 9 COVID-19 convalescent patients and a few SARS-CoV-2-naive healthy vaccine recipients were included in the full study. The Oncomine TCR Beta short-read assay on an Illumina iSeq 100 was used to sequence cultures from other donors in the study.

Library preparation employed the immunoSEQ multiplex PCR assay. DNA from the cultured and isolated CD4+ T cells underwent TCR beta CDR3 sequencing. The source study handled its data this way. Non-productive TCR sequences were discarded, and reads were trimmed to the CDR3 region, with only CDR3s of 7 or more amino acids retained. Antigen-specific clonotypes were identified using the MANAFEST web app by comparison of expansion in peptide wells against reference cultures. To count as positive, a clone had to show expansion at FDR<0.05 compared with the reference and with all other wells, an odds ratio above 5, and a frequency above 0.1% in two replicate wells. Cross-reactive clonotypes were defined as significantly expanded in SARS-CoV-2 spike wells and in at least one common cold coronavirus spike condition. Using the stringdist R package, CDR3 similarity was measured by Levenshtein distance, and unrooted trees were constructed with ape in R 3.6.1. Held by TCRdb, this immuneACCESS table contains in-frame sequences only and omits some clones. Under half of the omission traces to an unresolved V gene where checked; the cause of the rest is unknown. The DNA was the basis for D and trimming; V, J and clone size are from that table. The sample table holds 55,000 to 80,000 clones, of which about 65% were seen once. The ten largest clonotypes hold approximately 4% of the sample.

The CDR3 starts with the cysteine, ends with the phenylalanine, and has 14 residues. Left in the record is the CDR3 DNA by itself, 42 bases read in frame from the first base. CDR1 and CDR2 are drawn from the germline V gene (reference sequence): SGHNT, YYREEE. After removal of 4 bases from V and 9 bases from J, the junction retains 7 bases not matched to a gene. In the ViraFEST assay, PBMC were stimulated with viral peptide pools, and antigen-specific CD4+ T cell clonotypes were then identified by expansion using TCR sequencing. After approximately 11 days of culture, CD4+ T cells were isolated with the EasySep CD4+ T cell isolation kit. Healthy vaccine recipients had no prior SARS-CoV-2 infection, confirmed by negative nucleocapsid antibodies before and after vaccination. Each well held some 1.9 million PBMC cultured in IMDM containing approximately 5% human AB serum, around 9.3 IU/ml IL-2 and gentamicin, along with 10 ug/ml peptides. Half of the culture medium was replaced with fresh IL-2-containing medium on days 3 and 7. Unless noted otherwise, every peptide stimulation condition was cultured in triplicate wells. Using Ficoll-Paque Plus gradient centrifugation, PBMC were separated from whole blood and then either used fresh or cryopreserved at -140C. The overlapping peptide pools covered the spike proteins of SARS-CoV-2 and of the common cold coronaviruses HCoV-NL63, HCoV-OC43 and HCoV-229E. The QIAamp micro DNA kit was used to extract genomic DNA from the cultured CD4+ T cells.

Turning to this clone: Its antigen is currently not known. Base qualities are not recorded, but no much larger clone differs from it by a single base.

What the work shows at the level of the full study, not this receptor alone: Limitations of the study were the small number of convalescent patients and the absence of early post-infection timepoints. Among healthy vaccine recipients, nearly all vaccine-induced clones were SARS-CoV-2 mono-reactive, and only 1 of 255 was cross-reactive with common cold coronaviruses. Marked clonal contraction was observed in both infection-induced and vaccine-induced clones at late post-vaccination timepoints, consistent with waning T cell responses.

This specimen consisted of CD4+ T cells from PBMCs cultured with HCoV-OC43 spike peptides, obtained before COVID-19 vaccination. Explained via the paper, the cell subset or site label denotes: HCoV-OC43 spike overlapping peptide pool stimulation. The chain is assembled from TRBV5-4 and TRBJ1-5; 10 nucleotides in the junction match TRBD1. This TCR came from a human donor who received a COVID-19 vaccine. The CDR3 has the sequence CASSIGTGEGPQHF. In nucleotide form, the sequence is TGTGCCAGCAGCATAGGGACAGGGGAGGGGCCCCAGCATTTT.